Shown below are 18 T cell receptor beta chains from a single sample sequenced in a study of T cell changes during pregnancy in multiple sclerosis. Clones were sequenced by immunoSEQ multiplex PCR, and TCRdb holds only the in-frame ones, with some missing. Here the sample spans 30,000 to 40,000 clones, about 95% being singletons. The sample was CD4+ T cells from peripheral blood mononuclear cells, taken in the second trimester of pregnancy. The receptors shown here come from a female donor with multiple sclerosis, enrolled in a pregnancy study.

This chain connects TRBV5-1 to TRBJ1-2; TRBD1 aligns across 9 bases. Per the germline V gene, CDR1 is SGHRS and CDR2 is YFSETQ. The CDR3 length is 15 residues. Trimming cost V 0 bases and J 7 bases; bases outside gene matches: 7. In nucleotides, the CDR3 is TGCGCCAGCAGCTTGGTGAGTGGGACAGGGAGTGGCTACACCTTC. Translated: CASSLVSGTGSGYTF.

The J gene is TRBJ1-6, the V gene TRBV4-1; 7 positions match TRBD1. J lost 9 bases, V lost 11 bases, and 10 bases had no gene match. The CDR3 runs to 13 residues. Germline-derived CDR1 and CDR2 are MGHRA and YSYEKL. The CDR3 bases are TGCGCCGGTCCGGGACAGTACAGTTCACCCCTCCACTTT. This encodes CAGPGQYSSPLHF.

The chain is built from TRBV18 and TRBJ2-3, with 8 bases lining up with TRBD1. The germline V gene has CDR1 KGHSH and CDR2 LQKENI. The CDR3 runs 14 residues. The J segment lost 6 bases and the V segment lost 4 bases, leaving 6 bases of the junction unmatched. The CDR3 coding sequence is TGTGCCAGCTCACAGGACAGGGTGTGGGATACGCAGTATTTT. It codes for CASSQDRVWDTQYF.

V and J are TRBV6-5 and TRBJ1-5; 7 bases match TRBD1. Germline V gene sequence: CDR1 MNHEY, CDR2 SVGAGI. The J segment lost 0 bases and the V segment lost 6 bases, leaving 5 bases of the junction unmatched. The length of the CDR3 is 15 residues. CDR3 in DNA: TGTGCCAGCAGATCGGACAGGTATAGCAATCAGCCCCAGCATTTT. This sequence encodes CASRSDRYSNQPQHF.

This clone was found once. The chain uses TRBV11-2 and TRBJ2-7, with unresolved D. V dropped 4 bases and J dropped 0 bases, with 16 bases sitting between them. The CDR3 is made up of 16 amino acids. Germline V gene data show CDR1 as SGHAT and CDR2 as FQNNGV. In DNA, the CDR3 is TGTGCCAGCAGCTCTTTTGCTCACTCGCGCTCCTACGAGCAGTACTTC. Encoded protein: CASSSFAHSRSYEQYF.

The chain employs TRBV21-1 and TRBJ2-7; the table calls TRBD1, which could not be checked here. TRBV21-1 is described as a pseudogene. This CDR3 has 17 residues. CDR3: CASSKDRTAQALYEQYF. The CDR3 region has the DNA TGTGCCAGCAGCAAAGATAGGACAGCCCAGGCCCTCTACGAGCAGTACTTC.

This clone was counted a single time. The rearrangement links TRBV6-5 to TRBJ1-2, with a tentative D call TRBD1 (5 bases). Trimming cost V 2 bases and J 7 bases, with 11 bases left between them. The V gene's germline CDR1 is MNHEY and CDR2 SVGAGI. This CDR3 has 13 residues. CDR3 protein: CASSYPSGGGYTF. The CDR3 bases are TGTGCCAGCAGTTACCCCAGCGGGGGTGGCTACACCTTC.

In its sample, this clone was seen a few times. The gene calls are TRBV20-1 and TRBJ1-1, with a weak D call TRBD1 (5 bases). This CDR3 region has 11 residues. Germline V gene lookup returns CDR1 DFQATT and CDR2 SNEGSKA (reference sequence). Trimming removed 3 bases at V and 6 bases at J, with 8 bases between. The CDR3 reads CSASQGSEAFF. The CDR3 bases are TGCAGTGCTAGTCAGGGTTCTGAAGCTTTCTTT.

This rearrangement joins TRBV7-2 to TRBJ1-4; 8 nucleotides match TRBD1. Germline V CDR1 and CDR2: SGHTA, FQGNSA. Unmatched junction bases numbered 6, after V lost 1 base and J lost 8 bases. This CDR3 comprises 15 residues. The chain's CDR3 is CASSLGGQGGEKLFF. The CDR3 region has the DNA TGTGCCAGCAGCTTAGGTGGACAGGGTGGCGAAAAACTGTTTTTT.

The chain carries TRBV5-5 and TRBJ2-2; 8 nucleotides match TRBD2. Germline loops: CDR1 SGHKS, CDR2 YYEKEE (reference sequence). This CDR3 has 15 amino acids. The junction had 3 bases not matched to a gene; V was cut back by 4 bases and J by 1 base. This CDR3 is CASSAGLGNTGELFF. CDR3 coding DNA: TGTGCCAGCAGCGCGGGACTAGGGAACACCGGGGAGCTGTTTTTT.

The chain links TRBV9 to TRBJ2-1, with 11 positions matching TRBD2. The CDR3 runs to 17 residues. The V and J ends lost 4 bases and 4 bases, in that order; junction bases with no gene match: 10. Germline CDR1 is SGDLS and CDR2 is YYNGEE. This CDR3 reads CASSPPGGTSGYNEQFF. CDR3 DNA sequence: TGTGCCAGCAGCCCCCCCGGGGGGACTAGCGGTTACAATGAGCAGTTCTTC.

This chain uses TRBV28 with TRBJ2-7; a weak D match, TRBD2 (5 bases). Trimming pared 5 bases from V and 2 bases from J, leaving 13 bases between. The CDR3 is 14 residues long. Germline CDR1 reads MDHEN; CDR2 reads SYDVKM. The CDR3 is CASSRDPPAYEQYF. CDR3 nucleotides: TGTGCCAGCAGTCGGGATCCCCCCGCCTACGAGCAGTACTTC. The full variable domain, rest sourced from reference TRBV28 and TRBJ2-7, is DVKVTQSSRYLVKRTGEKVFLECVQDMDHENMFWYRQDPGLGLRLIYFSYDVKMKEKGDIPEGYSVSREKKERFSLILESASTNQTSMYLCASSRDPPAYEQYFGPGTRLTVT.

The chain combines TRBV6-5 with TRBJ1-4; D call uncertain. Germline CDR1 MNHEY, CDR2 SVGAGI. Trimming left V 3 bases short and J 3 bases short, with 11 bases between. CDR3 length: 15 residues. In DNA, the CDR3 is TGTGCCAGCAGTTATGAGGCCATGGCTAATGAAAAACTGTTTTTT. Translating it yields CASSYEAMANEKLFF.

This clone was found a few times. The chain joins TRBV5-1 to TRBJ1-1, with a weak D call TRBD1 (5 bases). Germline lookup yields CDR1 SGHRS and CDR2 YFSETQ. The ends were cut back, 0 bases at V and 6 bases at J, with 15 bases in the middle. CDR3 length equals 15 residues. The CDR3 here is CASSLELGVEAEAFF. DNA for the CDR3: TGCGCCAGCAGCTTGGAGCTAGGGGTAGAAGCTGAAGCTTTCTTT.

The rearrangement joins TRBV2 to TRBJ1-5, with 7 bases identical to TRBD1. The V and J ends lost 5 bases and 0 bases, in that order; junction bases with no gene match: 4. Germline V gives CDR1 SNHLY, CDR2 FYNNEI. This CDR3 spans 15 amino acids. CDR3 sequence (DNA): TGTGCCAGCAGTACAGGGGTTCATAGCAATCAGCCCCAGCATTTT. Its translation is CASSTGVHSNQPQHF.

The chain links TRBV12-5 to TRBJ1-2, with 10 nucleotides matching TRBD1. V was pared by 1 base and J by 3 bases, with 11 bases of the junction left unmatched. The V gene's germline CDR1 is LGHNT and CDR2 FRNRAP. The CDR3 loop spans 18 amino acids. CDR3 residues: CASGLAGTGDPEDYGYTF. Written as DNA, the CDR3 is TGTGCTAGTGGTTTGGCCGGGACAGGGGACCCTGAAGACTATGGCTACACCTTC.

V and J are TRBV5-1 and TRBJ2-7; 7 bases are shared with TRBD1. V lost 4 bases to trimming and J lost 3 bases; unmatched junction nucleotides: 13. Germline CDR1 is SGHRS and CDR2 is YFSETQ. The length of the CDR3 is 16 residues. The CDR3 region is CASSPNTGQSSYEQYF. The CDR3, as DNA: TGCGCCAGCAGCCCTAATACGGGACAGAGTAGCTACGAGCAGTACTTC.

The J gene is TRBJ1-1, the V gene TRBV5-1; 8 bases match TRBD1. The CDR3 has 14 amino acids. J gave up 1 base and V 5 bases, and 4 bases lay outside the gene matches. Germline CDR1 is SGHRS and CDR2 is YFSETQ. The CDR3 nucleotides are TGCGCCAGCAGGGATGGGACAGGGAACACTGAAGCTTTCTTT. It is translated as CASRDGTGNTEAFF.